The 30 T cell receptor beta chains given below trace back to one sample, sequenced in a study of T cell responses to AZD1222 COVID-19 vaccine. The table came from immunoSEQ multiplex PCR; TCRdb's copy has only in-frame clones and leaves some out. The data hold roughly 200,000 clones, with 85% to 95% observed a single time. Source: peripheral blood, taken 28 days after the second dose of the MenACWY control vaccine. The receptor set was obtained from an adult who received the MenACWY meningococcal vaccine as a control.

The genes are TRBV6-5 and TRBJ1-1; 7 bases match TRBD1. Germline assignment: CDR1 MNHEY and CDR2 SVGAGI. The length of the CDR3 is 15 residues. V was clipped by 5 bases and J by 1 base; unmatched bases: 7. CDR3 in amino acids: CASSTPRQGNTEAFF. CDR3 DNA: TGTGCCAGCAGTACCCCCCGACAGGGGAACACTGAAGCTTTCTTT.

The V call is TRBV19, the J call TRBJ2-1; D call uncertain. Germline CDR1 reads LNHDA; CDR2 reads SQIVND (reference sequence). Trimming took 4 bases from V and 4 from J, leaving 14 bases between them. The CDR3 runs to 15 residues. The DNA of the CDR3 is TGTGCCAGTAGTACCGATGACTGGGGTTACAATGAGCAGTTCTTC. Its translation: CASSTDDWGYNEQFF.

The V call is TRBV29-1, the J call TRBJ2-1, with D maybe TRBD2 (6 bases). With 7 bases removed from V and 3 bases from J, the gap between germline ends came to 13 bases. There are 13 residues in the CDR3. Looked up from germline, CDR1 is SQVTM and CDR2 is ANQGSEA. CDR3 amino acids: CSASSALYNEQFF. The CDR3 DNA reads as TGCAGCGCATCTAGCGCCCTCTACAATGAGCAGTTCTTC.

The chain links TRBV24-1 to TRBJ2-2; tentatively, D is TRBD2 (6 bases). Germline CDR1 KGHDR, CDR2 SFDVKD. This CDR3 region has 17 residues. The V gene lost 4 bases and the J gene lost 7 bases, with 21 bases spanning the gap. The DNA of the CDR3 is TGTGCCACCAGTGAGGCCTTCGGGGGTCCTAATGGCGGGGAGCTGTTTTTT. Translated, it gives CATSEAFGGPNGGELFF.

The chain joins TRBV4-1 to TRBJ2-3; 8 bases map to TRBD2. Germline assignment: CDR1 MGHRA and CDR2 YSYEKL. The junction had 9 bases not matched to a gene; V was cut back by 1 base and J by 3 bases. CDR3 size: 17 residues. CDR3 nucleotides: TGCGCCAGCAGCCAAGGCCGGAGCGGGGGATCGACAGATACGCAGTATTTT. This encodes CASSQGRSGGSTDTQYF.

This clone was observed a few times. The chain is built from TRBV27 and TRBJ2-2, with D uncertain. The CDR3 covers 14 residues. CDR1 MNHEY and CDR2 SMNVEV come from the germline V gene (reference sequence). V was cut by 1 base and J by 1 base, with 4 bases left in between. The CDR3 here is CASSLYRNTGELFF. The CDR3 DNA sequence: TGTGCCAGCAGTTTATACAGGAACACCGGGGAGCTGTTTTTT.

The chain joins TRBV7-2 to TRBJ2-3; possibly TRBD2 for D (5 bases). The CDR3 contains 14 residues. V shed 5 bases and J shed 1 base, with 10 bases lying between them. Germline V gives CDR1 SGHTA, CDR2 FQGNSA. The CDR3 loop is CASSPSGGTDTQYF. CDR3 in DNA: TGTGCCAGCAGCCCAAGCGGAGGCACAGATACGCAGTATTTT.

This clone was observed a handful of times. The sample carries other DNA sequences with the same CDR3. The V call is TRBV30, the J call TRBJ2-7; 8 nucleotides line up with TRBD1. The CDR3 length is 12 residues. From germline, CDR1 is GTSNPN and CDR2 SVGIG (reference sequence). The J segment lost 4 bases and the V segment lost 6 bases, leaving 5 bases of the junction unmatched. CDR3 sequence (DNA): TGTGCCTGTAAGGGACAGGCGTACGAGCAGTACTTC. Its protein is CACKGQAYEQYF.

DNA for the CDR3: TGTGCCAGCAGTAGTCTCGGAGATACGCAGTATTTT. It is translated as CASSSLGDTQYF. The genes are TRBV7-9 and TRBJ2-3; D remains unclear. V was pared by 6 bases and J by 5 bases, with 9 bases between. This CDR3 has 12 amino acids. The V gene's germline CDR1 is SEHNR and CDR2 FQNEAQ (reference sequence).

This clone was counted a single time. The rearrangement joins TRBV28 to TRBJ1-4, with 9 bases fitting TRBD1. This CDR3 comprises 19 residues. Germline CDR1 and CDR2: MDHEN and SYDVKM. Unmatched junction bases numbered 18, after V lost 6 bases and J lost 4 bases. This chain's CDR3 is CASSRVTGGALFFNEKLFF. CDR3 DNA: TGTGCCAGCAGCCGAGTCACAGGGGGCGCGCTCTTTTTTAATGAAAAACTGTTTTTT.

The CDR3 protein is CASSLGDQPQHF. CDR3 in DNA: TGTGCCAGCAGCTTGGGGGATCAGCCCCAGCATTTT. The chain carries TRBV5-6 and TRBJ1-5; D unclear. The germline V gene has CDR1 SGHDT and CDR2 YYEEEE. V lost 0 bases and J lost 5, with 3 bases in between. CDR3 length equals 12 residues.

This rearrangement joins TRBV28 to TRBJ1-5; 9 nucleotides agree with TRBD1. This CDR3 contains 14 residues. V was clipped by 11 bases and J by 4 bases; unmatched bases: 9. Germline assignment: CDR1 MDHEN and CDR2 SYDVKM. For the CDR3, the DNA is TGTGCCGGACGACAGGGGGAAGGGAATCAGCCCCAGCATTTT. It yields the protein CAGRQGEGNQPQHF.

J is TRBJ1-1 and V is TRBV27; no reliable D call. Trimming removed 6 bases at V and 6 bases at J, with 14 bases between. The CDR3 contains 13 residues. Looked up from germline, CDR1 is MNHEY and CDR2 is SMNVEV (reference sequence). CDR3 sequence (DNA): TGTGCCAGCAGCCGTAGAGGAATGGCTGAAGCTTTCTTT. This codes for CASSRRGMAEAFF.

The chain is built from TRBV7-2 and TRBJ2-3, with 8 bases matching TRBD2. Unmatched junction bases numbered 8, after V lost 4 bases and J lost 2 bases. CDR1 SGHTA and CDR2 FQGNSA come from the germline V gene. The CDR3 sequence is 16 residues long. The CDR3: CASSSSGGAPTDTQYF. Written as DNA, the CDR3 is TGTGCCAGCAGCTCCTCCGGGGGGGCCCCCACAGATACGCAGTATTTT.

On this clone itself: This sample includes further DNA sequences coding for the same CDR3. CDR3 coding DNA: TGTGCCAGCAGTGGGGACAGGGGAGGGGATCAGCCCCAGCATTTT. Amino acids: CASSGDRGGDQPQHF. The chain couples TRBV2 to TRBJ1-5; TRBD1 matches at 10 bases. Per the germline V gene, CDR1 is SNHLY and CDR2 is FYNNEI. Unmatched junction bases numbered 5, after V lost 4 bases and J lost 5 bases. CDR3 length equals 15 residues. The full variable domain, its missing parts supplied by reference TRBV2 and TRBJ1-5, is EPEVTQTPSHQVTQMGQEVILRCVPISNHLYFYWYRQILGQKVEFLVSFYNNEISEKSEIFDDQFSVERPDGSNFTLKIRSTKLEDSAMYFCASSGDRGGDQPQHFGDGTRLSIL.

The CDR3 DNA is TGTGCCAGCACCCAAGGGACTGGCGGCTACACCTTC. It translates to CASTQGTGGYTF. The rearrangement uses TRBV7-9 and TRBJ1-2, with D tentatively TRBD1 (5 bases). Germline V lookup: CDR1 SEHNR, CDR2 FQNEAQ (reference sequence). The CDR3 is 12 residues long. Trimming pared 7 bases from V and 8 bases from J, leaving 14 bases between.

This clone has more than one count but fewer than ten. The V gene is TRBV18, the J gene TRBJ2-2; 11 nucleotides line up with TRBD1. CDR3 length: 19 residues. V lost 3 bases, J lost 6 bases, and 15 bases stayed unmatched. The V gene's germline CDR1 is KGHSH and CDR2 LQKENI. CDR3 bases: TGTGCCAGCTCACCGAAACCTGGGACCGGGACAGGGGGTTCCGGGGAGCTGTTTTTT. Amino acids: CASSPKPGTGTGGSGELFF.

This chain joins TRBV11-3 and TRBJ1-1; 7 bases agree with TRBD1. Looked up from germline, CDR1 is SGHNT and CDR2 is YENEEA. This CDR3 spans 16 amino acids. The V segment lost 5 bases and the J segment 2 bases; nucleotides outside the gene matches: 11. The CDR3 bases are TGTGCCAGCAGCCCAGGGGGGTTAGGTGGTAACACTGAAGCTTTCTTT. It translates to CASSPGGLGGNTEAFF.

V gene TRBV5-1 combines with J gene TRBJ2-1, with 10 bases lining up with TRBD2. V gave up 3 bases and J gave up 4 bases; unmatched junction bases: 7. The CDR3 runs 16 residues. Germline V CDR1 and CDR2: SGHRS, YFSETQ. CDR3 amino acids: CASSYKTSGEYNEQFF. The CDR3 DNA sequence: TGCGCCAGCAGCTACAAAACTAGCGGGGAGTACAATGAGCAGTTCTTC.

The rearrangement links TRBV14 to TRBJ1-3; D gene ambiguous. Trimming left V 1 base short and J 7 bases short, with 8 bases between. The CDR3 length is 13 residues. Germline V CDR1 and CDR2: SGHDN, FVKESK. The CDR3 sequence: CASSQVRSNTIYF. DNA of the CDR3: TGTGCCAGCAGCCAAGTGAGGAGTAACACCATATATTTT.

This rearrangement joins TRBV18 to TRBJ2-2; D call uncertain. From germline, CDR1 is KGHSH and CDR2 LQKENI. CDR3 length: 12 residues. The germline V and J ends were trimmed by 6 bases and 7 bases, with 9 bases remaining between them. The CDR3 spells CASSLLIGELFF. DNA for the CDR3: TGTGCCAGCTCGCTATTGATCGGGGAGCTGTTTTTT. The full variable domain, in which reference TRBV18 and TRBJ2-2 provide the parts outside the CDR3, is NAGVMQNPRHLVRRRGQEARLRCSPMKGHSHVYWYRQLPEEGLKFMVYLQKENIIDESGMPKERFSAEFPKEGPSILRIQQVVRGDSAAYFCASSLLIGELFFGEGSRLTVL.

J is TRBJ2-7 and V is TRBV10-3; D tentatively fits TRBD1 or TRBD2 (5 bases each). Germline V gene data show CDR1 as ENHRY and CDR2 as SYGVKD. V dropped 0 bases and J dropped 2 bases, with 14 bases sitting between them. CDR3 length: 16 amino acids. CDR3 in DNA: TGTGCCATCAGTGAGTCCGGAGGAGTGACAGCCTACGAGCAGTACTTC. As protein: CAISESGGVTAYEQYF.

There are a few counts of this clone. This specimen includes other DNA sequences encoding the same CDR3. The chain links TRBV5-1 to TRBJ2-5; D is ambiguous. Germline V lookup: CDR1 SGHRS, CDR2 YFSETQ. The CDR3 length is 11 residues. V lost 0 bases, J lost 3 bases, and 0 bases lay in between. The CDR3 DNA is TGCGCCAGCAGCTTGGAAGAGACCCAGTACTTC. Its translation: CASSLEETQYF.

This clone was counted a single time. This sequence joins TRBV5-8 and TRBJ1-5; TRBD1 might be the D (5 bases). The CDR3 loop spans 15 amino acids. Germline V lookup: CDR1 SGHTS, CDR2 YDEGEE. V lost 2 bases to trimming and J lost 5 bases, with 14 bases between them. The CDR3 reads CASSFRWGTHQPQHF. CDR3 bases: TGTGCCAGCAGCTTCAGGTGGGGGACTCATCAGCCCCAGCATTTT.

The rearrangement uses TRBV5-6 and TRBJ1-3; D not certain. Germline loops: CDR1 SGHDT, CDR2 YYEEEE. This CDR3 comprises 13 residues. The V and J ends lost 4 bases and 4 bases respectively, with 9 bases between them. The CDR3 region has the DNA TGTGCCAGCAGCCCTGTCGAGGGAAACACCATATATTTT. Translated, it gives CASSPVEGNTIYF. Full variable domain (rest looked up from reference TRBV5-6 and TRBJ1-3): DAGVTQSPTHLIKTRGQQVTLRCSPKSGHDTVSWYQQALGQGPQFIFQYYEEEERQRGNFPDRFSGHQFPNYSSELNVNALLLGDSALYLCASSPVEGNTIYFGEGSWLTVV.

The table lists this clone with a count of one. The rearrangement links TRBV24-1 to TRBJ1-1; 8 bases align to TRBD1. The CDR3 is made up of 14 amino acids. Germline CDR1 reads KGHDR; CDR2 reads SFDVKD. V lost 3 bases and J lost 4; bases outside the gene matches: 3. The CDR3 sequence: CATSDDGQGTEAFF. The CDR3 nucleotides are TGTGCCACCAGTGATGACGGACAGGGCACTGAAGCTTTCTTT.

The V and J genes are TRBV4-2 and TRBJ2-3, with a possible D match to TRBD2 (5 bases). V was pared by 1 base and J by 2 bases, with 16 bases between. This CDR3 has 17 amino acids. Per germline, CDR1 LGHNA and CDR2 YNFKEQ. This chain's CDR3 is CASSQAPVGGDTDTQYF. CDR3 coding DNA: TGTGCCAGCAGCCAAGCCCCCGTTGGAGGAGACACAGATACGCAGTATTTT.

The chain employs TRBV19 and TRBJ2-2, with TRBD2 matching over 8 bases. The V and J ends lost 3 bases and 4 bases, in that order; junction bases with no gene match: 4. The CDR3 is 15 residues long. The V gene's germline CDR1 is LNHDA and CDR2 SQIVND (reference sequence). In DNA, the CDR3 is TGTGCCAGTAGTATTTGGAGCGGGGGCACCGGGGAGCTGTTTTTT. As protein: CASSIWSGGTGELFF.

Here the CDR3 DNA reads TGTGCCAGCAGCTTAGGGTCAGGAGGAGAGACCCAGTACTTC. Encoded protein: CASSLGSGGETQYF. This chain uses TRBV7-2 with TRBJ2-5; maybe TRBD2 (5 bases). Germline V gives CDR1 SGHTA, CDR2 FQGNSA. CDR3 length: 14 residues. Trimming shortened V by 1 base and J by 4 bases, and 10 bases separated the two germline ends.

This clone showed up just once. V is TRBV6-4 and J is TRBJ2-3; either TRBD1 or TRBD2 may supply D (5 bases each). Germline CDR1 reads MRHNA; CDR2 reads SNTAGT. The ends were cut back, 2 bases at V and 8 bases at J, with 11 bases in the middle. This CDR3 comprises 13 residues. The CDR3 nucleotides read TGTGCCAGCAGTGACGGGGACCCGGGTACGCAGTATTTT. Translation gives CASSDGDPGTQYF.